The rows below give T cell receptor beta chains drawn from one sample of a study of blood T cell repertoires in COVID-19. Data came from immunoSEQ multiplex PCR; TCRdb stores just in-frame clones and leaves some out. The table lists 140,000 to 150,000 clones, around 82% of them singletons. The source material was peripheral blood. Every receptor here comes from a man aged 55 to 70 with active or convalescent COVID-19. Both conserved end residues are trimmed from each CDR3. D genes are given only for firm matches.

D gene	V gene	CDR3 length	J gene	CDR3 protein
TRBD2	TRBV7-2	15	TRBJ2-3	ASSFRLAGGSTDTQY
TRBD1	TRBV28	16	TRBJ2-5	ASSLYSSGQGYQETQY
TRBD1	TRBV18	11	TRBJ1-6	ASSPNRGGPLH
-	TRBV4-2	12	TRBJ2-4	ASSQGGLLDIQY
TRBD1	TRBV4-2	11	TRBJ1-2	ASSQDRGLGYT
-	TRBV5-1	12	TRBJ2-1	ASSLDAVLDEQF
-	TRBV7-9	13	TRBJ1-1	ASSPGTLGDTEAF
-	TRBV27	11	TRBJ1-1	ASRQTGRTEAF
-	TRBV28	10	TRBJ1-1	ASRSGVRGAF
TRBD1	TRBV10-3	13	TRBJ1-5	AISRGNRPNQPQH
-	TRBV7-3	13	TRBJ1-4	ASSLTRATNEKLF
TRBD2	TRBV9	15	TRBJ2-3	ASSVGGLAGITDTQY
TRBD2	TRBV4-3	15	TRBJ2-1	ASSQDRELAGGNEQF
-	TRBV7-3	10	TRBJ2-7	ASSSQPGEQY
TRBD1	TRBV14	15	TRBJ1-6	ASSRGQGVNGGSPLH
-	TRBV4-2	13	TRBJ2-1	ASSPGTGEYNEQF
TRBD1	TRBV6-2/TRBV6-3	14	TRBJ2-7	ASSYRDREHSYEQY
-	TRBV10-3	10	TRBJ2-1	AISNTPPEQF
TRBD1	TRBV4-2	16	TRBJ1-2	ASSQAGTGDGPGGGYT
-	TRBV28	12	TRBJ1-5	ASSTLIPSQPQH
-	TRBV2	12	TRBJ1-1	ASGGRVMNTEAF
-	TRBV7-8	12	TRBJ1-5	ASSRQGIVQPQH
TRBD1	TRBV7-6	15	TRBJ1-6	ASSADRAPKRNSPLH
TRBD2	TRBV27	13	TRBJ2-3	ASCKAGFEADTQY
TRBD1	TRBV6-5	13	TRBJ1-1	ASRGGTGKNTEAF
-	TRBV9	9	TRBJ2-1	ASSRNNEQF
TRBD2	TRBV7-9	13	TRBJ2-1	ASISAGVSYNEQF
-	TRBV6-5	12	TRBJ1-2	ASRLGGRFYGYT
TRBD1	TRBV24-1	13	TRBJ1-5	ATSDPGTGNQPQH
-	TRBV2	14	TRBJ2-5	ASSPGGGGDQETQY
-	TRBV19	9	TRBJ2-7	ASSLFYEQY
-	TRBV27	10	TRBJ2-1	ASSFLYNEQF
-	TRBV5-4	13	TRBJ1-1	ASSLEGTGRTEAF
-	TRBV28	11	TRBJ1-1	ATHEPSNTEAF
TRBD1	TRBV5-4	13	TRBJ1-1	ASSTPGGRNTEAF